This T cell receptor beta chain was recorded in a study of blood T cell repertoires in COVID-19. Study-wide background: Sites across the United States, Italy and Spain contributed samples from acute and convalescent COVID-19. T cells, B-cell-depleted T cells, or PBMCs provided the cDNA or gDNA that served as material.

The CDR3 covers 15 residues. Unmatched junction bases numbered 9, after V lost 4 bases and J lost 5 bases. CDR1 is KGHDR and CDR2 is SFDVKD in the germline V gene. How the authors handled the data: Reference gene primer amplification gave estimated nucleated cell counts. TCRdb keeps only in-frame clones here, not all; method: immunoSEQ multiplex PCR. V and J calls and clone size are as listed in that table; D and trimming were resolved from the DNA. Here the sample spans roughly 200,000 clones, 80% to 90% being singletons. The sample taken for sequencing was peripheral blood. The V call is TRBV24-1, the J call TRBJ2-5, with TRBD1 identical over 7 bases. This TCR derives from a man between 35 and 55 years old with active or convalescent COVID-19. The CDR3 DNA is TGTGCCACCAGTGACCCGGGACAGCCCGGGGAGACCCAGTACTTC. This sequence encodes CATSDPGQPGETQYF.